The sequence of this TCR beta chain was determined in a study of CD8 T cells in ankylosing spondylitis. Overall study findings and caveats: The study looked at matched synovial fluid samples from ankylosing spondylitis patients. Disease-linked clones were reported to be significantly enriched there. Disease-linked clones bore a CD8+ phenotype, appearing relatively rarely in peripheral blood. Seemingly characteristic of ankylosing spondylitis blood was a TCR beta motif consisting of roughly 8 highly homologous variants.

5'-RACE, quantitative and with molecular barcodes, yielded the TCR beta libraries. TCRdb re-derived calls from the 5' RACE reads in MiXCR, one entry per CDR3 protein. The table includes about 750,000 distinct CDR3 sequences, about 20% detected once. V lost 5 bases and J 5 bases, leaving 19 bases between the germline ends. This CDR3 has 16 amino acids. Regarding this clonotype: Its antigen is unknown.

V is TRBV12-3 or TRBV12-4 and J is TRBJ2-1; D is undetermined. The TCR originated in a male donor with ankylosing spondylitis. Sequenced: blood, either unsorted or a sorted T cell fraction (not recorded which). The CDR3 protein is CASSPRVRAPHNEQFF. The CDR3 DNA follows: TGTGCCAGCAGTCCACGGGTTAGAGCACCCCACAATGAGCAGTTCTTC.